This is a list of T cell receptor beta chains from one sample in a study of cytomegalovirus exposure and HLA in healthy donors. TCRdb's table, derived via immunoSEQ multiplex PCR, lists solely in-frame clones and lacks some. The top ten clones hold approximately 4.4% of a sample with roughly 100,000 clones, roughly 71% of them seen once. Sequences were obtained from PBMCs. The origin of the receptors is a woman in her thirties or forties in good health and CMV-seronegative. CDR3s include the opening cysteine and the closing phenylalanine or tryptophan. The order of the fields is J gene, V gene, clone size, D gene, CDR3 DNA, CDR3 protein. A D gene is named only where the DNA matches it firmly. A clone size is listed for some rows: how often the clone was seen (once, few, many), or a class if it is expanded.

TRBJ1-6	TRBV19	once	.	TGTGCCAGTAGTATATCCGTGAGCTCCTATAATTCACCCCTCCACTTT	CASSISVSSYNSPLHF
TRBJ2-1	TRBV2	.	TRBD1	TGTGCCACCGAGACAGGGGGATCGAATGAGCAGTTCTTC	CATETGGSNEQFF
TRBJ1-5	TRBV18	.	.	TGTGCCAGCTCATACGAGGGACAGCCCCAGCATTTT	CASSYEGQPQHF
TRBJ1-2	TRBV7-2	.	.	TGTGCCAGCAGCTCCCTCTATGGCTACACCTTC	CASSSLYGYTF
TRBJ2-2	TRBV30	.	.	TGTGCCTGGAGCATTGGACGGGGGAACACCGGGGAGCTGTTTTTT	CAWSIGRGNTGELFF
TRBJ1-2	TRBV19	.	.	TGTGCCAGTAGTATCGGGGGGCCGGGCGGCTATGGCTACACCTTC	CASSIGGPGGYGYTF
TRBJ2-7	TRBV27	.	TRBD1	TGTGCCAGCAGTCCCCTTACAGGGGGGAGCTCCTACGAGCAGTACTTC	CASSPLTGGSSYEQYF
TRBJ2-7	TRBV11-2	.	.	TGTGCCAGCAGTCCGACTACTTCCTCCTACGAGCAGTACTTC	CASSPTTSSYEQYF
TRBJ2-3	TRBV5-4	.	TRBD2	TGTGCCAGCAGCAGAACCGCGGGACTAGCGGGGACAGATACGCAGTATTTT	CASSRTAGLAGTDTQYF
TRBJ2-7	TRBV6-5	.	TRBD1	TGTGCCAGCAGCCCCGGGACAGGTCCCTACGAGCAGTACTTC	CASSPGTGPYEQYF
TRBJ1-2	TRBV5-1	.	TRBD1	TGCGCCAGCAGCACTCCGACAGGGCCGAAAAACTATGGCTACACCTTC	CASSTPTGPKNYGYTF
TRBJ2-3	TRBV4-2	few	TRBD2	TGTGCCAGCAGCCAAAAGGCTAGCGGGGGGGCCCGGGAAGATACGCAGTATTTT	CASSQKASGGAREDTQYF
TRBJ2-1	TRBV29-1	once	.	TGCAGCGTGGGTAAGATAGCCTCTTCCTACAATGAGCAGTTCTTC	CSVGKIASSYNEQFF
TRBJ2-3	TRBV5-4	.	.	TGTGCCAGCAGCTTAGTCGGGGATCATACGCAGTATTTT	CASSLVGDHTQYF
TRBJ2-1	TRBV2	.	TRBD1	TGTGCCAGCAGAGAGGACAGGGTCAATGAGCAGTTCTTC	CASREDRVNEQFF
TRBJ2-1	TRBV4-1	few	.	TGCGCCAGCAGAGGTCTAACAGGGACGTACAATGAGCAGTTCTTC	CASRGLTGTYNEQFF
TRBJ2-2	TRBV21-1	once	.	TGTGCCAGCACGGGACTAGCGGGGGCAACCGGGGAGCTGTTTTTT	CASTGLAGATGELFF
TRBJ2-5	TRBV7-2	.	.	TGTGCCAGCAGCTTTCAGGGTATCGGTGAGACCCAGTACTTC	CASSFQGIGETQYF
TRBJ2-7	TRBV5-1	.	.	TGCGCCAGCAGCGGTGACAGCTCCTACGAGCAGTACTTC	CASSGDSSYEQYF
TRBJ1-1	TRBV6-1	few	.	TGTGCCAGCATTAAAGGGGTGGGCACTGAAGCTTTCTTT	CASIKGVGTEAFF
TRBJ1-2	TRBV27	.	TRBD1	TGTGCCAGCAGACAGGGGGCGAGGCCGGATTATGGCTACACCTTC	CASRQGARPDYGYTF
TRBJ2-7	TRBV7-8	.	.	TGTGCCAGCAGCTTAGATCAGGGGATCCAGTACTTC	CASSLDQGIQYF
TRBJ2-5	TRBV4-2	few	.	TGTGCCAGCAGCAAACACCGGGACTCTCAAGAGACCCAGTACTTC	CASSKHRDSQETQYF
TRBJ2-3	TRBV5-1	.	TRBD2	TGCGCCAGCAAGGCGGGGGAGACCACAGATACGCAGTATTTT	CASKAGETTDTQYF
TRBJ1-1	TRBV7-9	.	.	TGTGCCAGCAGCTTACAGGGAAACACTGAAGCTTTCTTT	CASSLQGNTEAFF
TRBJ2-3	TRBV7-6	.	.	TGTGCCAGCAGCCCTAGGTCCCTGCGGGATACGCAGTATTTT	CASSPRSLRDTQYF
TRBJ2-2	TRBV25-1	.	.	TGTGCCAGCAGTGAATACCCTGACACCGGGGAGCTGTTTTTT	CASSEYPDTGELFF
TRBJ1-1	TRBV19	.	.	TGTGCCAGTAGTACCGGAACCCGGTGGAGCGCTTTCTTT	CASSTGTRWSAFF
TRBJ2-1	TRBV18	once	TRBD1	TGTGCCAGCTCACCAATTGGGACAGGAAGTAGCTACAATGAGCAGTTCTTC	CASSPIGTGSSYNEQFF
TRBJ1-1	TRBV20-1	.	.	TGCAGTGCTAGGGACAGTACAGAAGCTTTCTTT	CSARDSTEAFF
TRBJ1-1	TRBV7-2	.	TRBD1	TGTGCCAGCAGCCTCTTACAGGGGGCCGGCACTGAAGCTTTCTTT	CASSLLQGAGTEAFF
TRBJ1-2	TRBV5-1	.	.	TGCGCCAGCAGCTTGGACAGACCTAACTATGGCTACACCTTC	CASSLDRPNYGYTF